Sequencing of this T cell receptor beta chain was carried out in a study of response to subunit inactivated influenza vaccine. TCRdb ran MiXCR on the RT-PCR reads and lists one entry per CDR3 protein. The sample carries 650,000 to 800,000 distinct CDR3 sequences, approximately 15% recorded once. The sample holds a few counts of this clonotype. The V end was cut by 1 base, the J end by 8 bases, with 11 bases between. Germline V CDR1 and CDR2: LGHNA, YNFKEQ. The CDR3 contains 13 residues. The receptor's source is a man aged 45-65 years who received an inactivated influenza vaccine. Sample: PBMCs from blood, taken less than 15 days before vaccination. The chain carries TRBV4-2 and TRBJ1-2; D unresolved. This CDR3 reads CASSQVEAEGYTF. The CDR3 DNA follows: TGTGCCAGCAGCCAAGTAGAAGCTGAAGGCTACACCTTC.